This T cell receptor (beta chain) derives from a study of blood T cell repertoires in COVID-19. In the study overall: COVID-19 samples from acute and convalescent phases originated in the United States, Italy and Spain. From T cells, B-cell-depleted T cells, or PBMCs came the material, which was cDNA or gDNA.

Methods used by the authors: Reference gene primer amplification yielded estimated nucleated cell counts. Method: immunoSEQ multiplex PCR; TCRdb's copy keeps in-frame clones and lacks some. V and J calls and clone size are those listed in that table; D and trimming were worked out from the DNA. The data hold roughly 240,000 clones, with roughly 82% observed a single time. The ends lost 2 bases at V and 6 bases at J; junction bases unmatched: 2. This CDR3 has 13 residues. Germline V CDR1 and CDR2: MNHEY, SMNVEV (reference sequence). The chain links TRBV27 to TRBJ1-2, with 8 bases aligning to TRBD1. Material for sequencing was peripheral blood. This TCR was sampled from a woman between 70 and 85 years old with acute or convalescent COVID-19. CDR3 sequence reads: CASSLAGGNGYTF. The CDR3 coding sequence is TGTGCCAGCAGTTTAGCAGGGGGCAATGGCTACACCTTC.